The 13 T cell receptor beta chains listed next were all sequenced from one sample in a study of vaccination and CD4 T cells after COVID-19 (dated by TCRdb to 2021 to 2024). The antigens for these receptors are not known. The label giving this sample's treatment or condition can be read as: roughly 11-day PBMC culture with coronavirus spike peptide pools or control peptides (ViraFEST assay). The library was obtained by PCR. Sequencing instrument: Illumina iSeq 100. DNA from cultured CD4+ T cells was subjected to TCR sequencing with the Oncomine TCR Beta short-read assay at the Johns Hopkins FTIC core. The public reads were reprocessed in TCRdb via fastp at Q25 and MiXCR, keeping in-frame beta chains. When rows share a CDR3 protein, they turn into one entry using the most common DNA and genes. Across this sample there are tens of thousands of distinct CDR3 sequences, with 38% seen only once. Clones ranked in the top ten supply 5% of the sample.

Source: CD4+ T cells from blood, cultured in vitro, taken before SARS-CoV-2 vaccination. These receptors were obtained from a human donor who had recovered from COVID-19.

This clonotype was observed a handful of times. The gene calls are TRBV27 and TRBJ2-3; 9 bases map to TRBD2. The CDR3 loop spans 16 amino acids. V was clipped by 5 bases and J by 3 bases; unmatched bases: 9. Per germline, CDR1 MNHEY and CDR2 SMNVEV (reference sequence). In nucleotides, the CDR3 is TGTGCCAGCAGTCCATCTAGCGGGATAGGAACAGATACGCAGTATTTT. Amino acid sequence: CASSPSSGIGTDTQYF.

This clonotype has only a few counts. The chain combines TRBV27 with TRBJ1-6; 10 bases fit TRBD1. The ends lost 3 bases at V and 8 bases at J; junction bases unmatched: 1. Germline CDR1 and CDR2: MNHEY and SMNVEV (reference sequence). CDR3 length equals 14 residues. In nucleotides, the CDR3 is TGTGCCAGCAGTTTGGACAGGGGGGATTCACCCCTCCACTTT. Translation gives CASSLDRGDSPLHF.

This clonotype came up a few times. J is TRBJ1-1 and V is TRBV19; possible D gene TRBD1, 5 bases. CDR1 LNHDA and CDR2 SQIVND come from the germline V gene (reference sequence). V lost 6 bases, J lost 2 bases, and 10 bases lay in between. The CDR3 has 13 amino acids. In nucleotides, the CDR3 is TGTGCCAGTAGCGCGACAGAAAACACTGAAGCTTTCTTT. This gives the protein CASSATENTEAFF.

This chain uses TRBV6-1 with TRBJ2-2; no definite D call. Trimming left V 6 bases short and J 4 bases short, with 9 bases between. The length of the CDR3 is 13 residues. CDR1 and CDR2 from the germline V gene are MNHNS and SASEGT. CDR3 region: CASRKEGTGELFF. For the CDR3, the DNA is TGTGCCAGCAGGAAGGAAGGCACCGGGGAGCTGTTTTTT.

This chain links TRBV7-3 with TRBJ1-6; D not resolved. This CDR3 spans 14 amino acids. V was clipped by 2 bases and J by 6 bases, with 8 bases between them. The germline V gene has CDR1 SGHTA and CDR2 FQGTGA. The CDR3, as DNA: TGTGCCAGCAGCTTATGGGCAGTTAATTCACCCCTCCACTTT. It is translated as CASSLWAVNSPLHF.

This clonotype was seen a single time. The rearrangement uses TRBV28 and TRBJ1-2; TRBD1 might be the D (5 bases). The CDR3 is made up of 16 amino acids. Germline values: CDR1 MDHEN, CDR2 SYDVKM. Trimming took 6 bases from V and 7 from J, leaving 24 bases between them. The CDR3 bases are TGTGCCAGCAGCCTTAGTGAGGGCCCGAAGAGGGGTGGCTACACCTTC. Protein sequence: CASSLSEGPKRGGYTF.

This chain uses TRBV12-3 or TRBV12-4 with TRBJ2-5, with a possible D match to TRBD1 (6 bases). The CDR3 totals 16 residues. V was pared by 6 bases and J by 4 bases, with 21 bases between. The CDR3 DNA reads TGTGCCAGCAGCCCCTTTCTGGGGGCGCCGGGAGAGACCCAGTACTTC. Translating it yields CASSPFLGAPGETQYF.

V is TRBV27 and J is TRBJ2-3; the D gene is possibly TRBD1 (6 bases). Germline loops: CDR1 MNHEY, CDR2 SMNVEV (reference sequence). V lost 4 bases and J 6 bases, leaving 11 bases between the germline ends. The CDR3 has 13 residues. In DNA form, the CDR3 reads TGTGCCAGCAGTTCCCACAGGGAGGATACGCAGTATTTT. It specifies CASSSHREDTQYF.

A few counts support this clonotype. The gene calls are TRBV10-3 and TRBJ1-2; 12 positions match TRBD1. With 6 bases clipped from V and 7 bases from J, the junction kept 12 bases outside the gene matches. Germline CDR1 is ENHRY and CDR2 is SYGVKD. The CDR3 runs to 16 residues. The CDR3 reads CAISVGQGALTGGYTF. The CDR3 DNA reads TGTGCCATCAGCGTGGGACAGGGGGCGTTGACGGGTGGCTACACCTTC.

This clonotype was counted between two and nine times. The chain combines TRBV30 with TRBJ1-1; 8 bases agree with TRBD1. V lost 1 base, J lost 6 bases, and 7 bases stayed unmatched. The CDR3 consists of 14 residues. Per germline, CDR1 GTSNPN and CDR2 SVGIG (reference sequence). The CDR3 nucleotides are TGTGCCTGGAGTGGGGACAGGCATGCCTCTGAAGCTTTCTTT. Translated, it gives CAWSGDRHASEAFF.

The chain recombines TRBV7-9 with TRBJ1-3, with a tentative D call TRBD1 (5 bases). V gave up 5 bases and J gave up 1 base, with 12 bases separating them. Germline V lookup: CDR1 SEHNR, CDR2 FQNEAQ (reference sequence). There are 15 residues in the CDR3. CDR3 nucleotide sequence: TGTGCCAGCAGCCAGTCCGGGACGTCTGGAAACACCATATATTTT. It is translated as CASSQSGTSGNTIYF.

The rearrangement uses TRBV20-1 and TRBJ1-1; a weak D match, TRBD1 (6 bases). The CDR3 length is 13 residues. CDR1 and CDR2 (germline): DFQATT, SNEGSKA (reference sequence). Trimming took off 4 bases at V and 9 bases at J, with 18 bases between the two ends. For the CDR3, the DNA is TGCAGTGCTACCAACCGACCACAGGGCAAAGCTTTCTTT. It specifies CSATNRPQGKAFF.

This sequence joins TRBV7-9 and TRBJ2-3, with D possibly being TRBD2 (6 bases). The CDR3 runs 15 residues. The germline V and J ends were trimmed by 9 bases and 4 bases, with 20 bases remaining between them. Per the germline V gene, CDR1 is SEHNR and CDR2 is FQNEAQ (reference sequence). CDR3 bases: TGTGCCAGTATCGGAGGGACCACGGATCCAGATACGCAGTATTTT. Amino acid sequence: CASIGGTTDPDTQYF.